The 5 T cell receptor beta chains listed next were all sequenced from one sample in a study of response to subunit inactivated influenza vaccine. TCRdb called the RT-PCR reads again in MiXCR, with one record for every CDR3 protein. The sample includes fewer than 600,000 distinct CDR3 sequences, approximately 7.2% of them seen just once. The material sequenced was PBMCs from blood, taken approximately 25 months after vaccination. Receptor source: a man between 50 and 70 years old who received an inactivated influenza vaccine.

Many counts were recorded for this clonotype. The chain carries TRBV9 and TRBJ2-5, with TRBD2 matching 7 bases. Trimming at V came to 3 bases and at J to 4 bases, leaving 9 bases not matched to a gene. CDR3 length: 15 residues. The germline V gene encodes CDR1 SGDLS and CDR2 YYNGEE. The CDR3 is CASSEGTTLRETQYF. CDR3 nucleotide sequence: TGTGCCAGCAGCGAAGGGACTACTCTTCGAGAGACCCAGTACTTC.

A few counts support this clonotype. This rearrangement joins TRBV12-3 or TRBV12-4 to TRBJ1-5; D possibly corresponds to TRBD1 (5 bases). V gave up 5 bases and J gave up 0 bases, with 20 bases separating them. The CDR3 is made up of 18 amino acids. CDR3 region: CASSLLERGVISNQPQHF. The CDR3 DNA sequence: TGTGCCAGCAGTCTCCTTGAGAGGGGAGTAATTAGCAATCAGCCCCAGCATTTT.

This clonotype came up many times. J is TRBJ2-7 and V is TRBV20-1; 9 bases map to TRBD1. CDR1 and CDR2 from the germline V gene are DFQATT and SNEGSKA (reference sequence). Trimming took 5 bases from V and 2 from J; bases not matched to a gene: 4. CDR3 length: 13 residues. This CDR3 reads CSAARTGAYEQYF. CDR3 nucleotide sequence: TGCAGTGCTGCCAGGACAGGGGCCTACGAGCAGTACTTC.

This clonotype was observed a few times. The chain joins TRBV10-3 to TRBJ1-4, with 7 bases that match TRBD1. Germline-derived CDR1 and CDR2 are ENHRY and SYGVKD. J gave up 7 bases and V 6 bases, and 11 bases lay outside the gene matches. The CDR3 runs 15 residues. The CDR3 DNA sequence: TGTGCCATCAGCGAGAGGGGGCTCGGGGTTGAAAAACTGTTTTTT. Protein: CAISERGLGVEKLFF.

This clonotype was detected ten times or more. The CDR3 protein is CASSQDSDIFQLSYNEQFF. CDR3 coding DNA: TGTGCCAGCAGCCAAGACTCCGATATCTTCCAACTCTCCTACAATGAGCAGTTCTTC. V and J are TRBV4-2 and TRBJ2-1; no reliable D call. V gave up 0 bases and J gave up 0 bases, with 18 bases separating them. Germline V gene data show CDR1 as LGHNA and CDR2 as YNFKEQ. The CDR3 contains 19 residues.